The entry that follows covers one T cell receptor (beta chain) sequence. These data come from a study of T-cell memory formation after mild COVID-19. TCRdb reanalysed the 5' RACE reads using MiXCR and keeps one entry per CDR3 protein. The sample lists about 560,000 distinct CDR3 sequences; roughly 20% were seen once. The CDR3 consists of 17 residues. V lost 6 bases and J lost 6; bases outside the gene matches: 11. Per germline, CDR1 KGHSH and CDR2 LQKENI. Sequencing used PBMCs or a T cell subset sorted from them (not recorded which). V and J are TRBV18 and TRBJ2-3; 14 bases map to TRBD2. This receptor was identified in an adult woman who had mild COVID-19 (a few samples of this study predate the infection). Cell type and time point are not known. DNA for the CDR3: TGTGCCAGCTCCGTCGGACTAGCGGGAGGCTCCCGCGATACGCAGTATTTT. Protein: CASSVGLAGGSRDTQYF.